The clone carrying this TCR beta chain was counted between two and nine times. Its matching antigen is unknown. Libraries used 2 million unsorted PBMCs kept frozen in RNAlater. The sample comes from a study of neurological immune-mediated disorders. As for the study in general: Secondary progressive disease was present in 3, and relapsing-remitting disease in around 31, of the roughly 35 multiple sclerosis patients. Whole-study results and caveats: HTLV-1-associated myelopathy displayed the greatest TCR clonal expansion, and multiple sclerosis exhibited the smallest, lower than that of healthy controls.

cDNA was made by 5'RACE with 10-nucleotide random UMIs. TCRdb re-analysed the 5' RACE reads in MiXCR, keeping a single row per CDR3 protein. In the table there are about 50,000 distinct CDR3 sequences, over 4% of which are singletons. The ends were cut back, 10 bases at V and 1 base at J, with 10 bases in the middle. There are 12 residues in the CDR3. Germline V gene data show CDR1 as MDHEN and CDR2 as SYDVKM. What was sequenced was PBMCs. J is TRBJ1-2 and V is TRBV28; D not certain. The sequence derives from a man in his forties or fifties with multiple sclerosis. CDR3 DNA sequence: TGTGCCACCCTCAGCCTTAACTATGGCTACACCTTC. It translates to CATLSLNYGYTF.